The 28 T cell receptor beta chains below were found in one sample sequenced in a study of blood T cell repertoires in COVID-19. Generated by immunoSEQ multiplex PCR, the TCRdb table keeps only in-frame clones and is missing some. The sample records roughly 60,000 clones, 84% being singletons. What was sequenced was peripheral blood. All receptors derive from a man in his 60s with COVID-19, enrolled during active disease.

The V gene is TRBV7-9, the J gene TRBJ2-1; 10 nucleotides agree with TRBD2. CDR3 length: 19 amino acids. Germline lookup yields CDR1 SEHNR and CDR2 FQNEAQ (reference sequence). J lost 0 bases, V lost 3 bases, and 11 bases had no gene match. The CDR3 sequence is CASSFSSGRGRSSYNEQFF. The CDR3 nucleotides are TGTGCCAGCAGCTTTTCGAGCGGGAGGGGCCGGAGCTCCTACAATGAGCAGTTCTTC.

The rearrangement joins TRBV6-5 to TRBJ1-4; 8 nucleotides match TRBD1. V lost 6 bases, J lost 8 bases, and 8 bases stayed unmatched. This CDR3 comprises 14 residues. Looked up from germline, CDR1 is MNHEY and CDR2 is SVGAGI. CDR3 coding DNA: TGTGCCAGCAGCCGAGGACAGGGCGGGGAAAAACTGTTTTTT. This encodes CASSRGQGGEKLFF.

This chain uses TRBV9 with TRBJ1-2, with D tentatively TRBD1 (6 bases). The V gene lost 2 bases and the J gene lost 7 bases, with 12 bases spanning the gap. In germline, CDR1 is SGDLS, CDR2 YYNGEE. CDR3 length equals 13 residues. In DNA, the CDR3 is TGTGCCAGCAGCGTTCTGACAGGTTCTGGCTACACCTTC. It translates to CASSVLTGSGYTF.

The chain couples TRBV7-9 to TRBJ2-1, with TRBD2 matching 10 bases. With 5 bases clipped from V and 5 bases from J, the junction kept 15 bases outside the gene matches. Germline CDR1 SEHNR, CDR2 FQNEAQ (reference sequence). The CDR3 sequence is 18 residues long. This CDR3 is CASSQEREGRDVNNEQFF. The CDR3, as DNA: TGTGCCAGCAGCCAGGAGCGGGAGGGCCGAGACGTTAACAATGAGCAGTTCTTC.

V gene TRBV2 combines with J gene TRBJ1-1; 8 bases align to TRBD1. Germline loops: CDR1 SNHLY, CDR2 FYNNEI. After removal of 8 bases from V and 4 bases from J, the junction contained 6 bases not matched to a gene. This CDR3 is 13 amino acids long. The CDR3 region is CASQSDRATEAFF. As DNA, the CDR3 is TGTGCCAGCCAATCGGACAGGGCCACTGAAGCTTTCTTT.

The chain carries TRBV7-9 and TRBJ1-1; a possible D gene is TRBD1 (6 bases). CDR1 SEHNR and CDR2 FQNEAQ come from the germline V gene (reference sequence). The germline V and J ends were trimmed by 3 bases and 4 bases, with 15 bases remaining between them. The length of the CDR3 is 15 residues. The CDR3 DNA reads TGTGCCAGCAGCTTGGGGGGGGCGCGGTCCACTGAAGCTTTCTTT. Amino acid sequence: CASSLGGARSTEAFF.

The genes are TRBV3-1 (or the pseudogene TRBV3-2) and TRBJ2-3, with TRBD2 matching 12 bases. Trimming removed 4 bases from V and 4 bases from J; junction bases left unmatched: 3. This CDR3 spans 15 amino acids. In germline, CDR1 is LGHDT, CDR2 YNNKEL (reference sequence). This CDR3 reads CASSRTSGGPDTQYF. CDR3 DNA: TGTGCCAGCAGCCGTACTAGCGGGGGGCCAGATACGCAGTATTTT.

This clone was seen once. V usage is TRBV6-5 and J usage is TRBJ2-5; 7 nucleotides line up with TRBD1. The V gene end was trimmed by 5 bases and the J gene end by 3 bases; junction bases not matched to a gene: 6. Germline CDR1 is MNHEY and CDR2 is SVGAGI. The CDR3 has 14 amino acids. In DNA form, the CDR3 reads TGTGCCAGCAGTCAGCCCGGGACAGAAGAGACCCAGTACTTC. Protein: CASSQPGTEETQYF.

V usage is TRBV19 and J usage is TRBJ1-1, with D unclear. V lost 2 bases to trimming and J lost 0 bases, with 4 bases between them. CDR3 length: 13 amino acids. CDR1 and CDR2 (germline): LNHDA, SQIVND (reference sequence). This CDR3 is CASSIQVNTEAFF. The CDR3 bases are TGTGCCAGTAGTATACAGGTGAACACTGAAGCTTTCTTT.

The chain combines TRBV29-1 with TRBJ1-3; a possible D gene is TRBD1 (6 bases). The germline gives CDR1 SQVTM, CDR2 ANQGSEA. The CDR3 length is 17 residues. The V end lost 4 bases, the J end lost 1 base, and 20 bases lay between the germline ends. CDR3 in amino acids: CSVAGSPSDRSGNTIYF. The CDR3 DNA follows: TGCAGCGTTGCAGGTTCCCCCTCCGACAGGTCTGGAAACACCATATATTTT.

This sequence joins TRBV7-9 and TRBJ1-1; D is ambiguous. The CDR3 loop spans 14 amino acids. Trimming left V 2 bases short and J 1 base short, with 8 bases between. Germline assignment: CDR1 SEHNR and CDR2 FQNEAQ (reference sequence). The CDR3 DNA reads as TGTGCCAGCAGCTTAAACTCAGGGAACACTGAAGCTTTCTTT. It translates to CASSLNSGNTEAFF.

This clone appeared a single time. V gene TRBV10-3 combines with J gene TRBJ1-2; no reliable D call. The V gene's germline CDR1 is ENHRY and CDR2 SYGVKD. The CDR3 covers 12 residues. Trimming took 6 bases from V and 7 from J, leaving 12 bases between them. CDR3 loop: CAIRSLAGGYTF. The CDR3 DNA reads TGTGCCATCAGGAGTCTCGCGGGTGGCTACACCTTC.

V gene TRBV3-1 (or the pseudogene TRBV3-2) combines with J gene TRBJ2-3; 9 bases match TRBD2. The CDR3 covers 16 residues. The germline gives CDR1 LGHDT, CDR2 YNNKEL (reference sequence). V lost 4 bases to trimming and J lost 2 bases; unmatched junction nucleotides: 7. CDR3 region: CASSLTSGGDTDTQYF. The CDR3 bases are TGTGCCAGCAGCCTGACTAGCGGAGGGGACACAGATACGCAGTATTTT.

The chain recombines TRBV9 with TRBJ2-7; D is uncertain. The CDR3 is 12 residues long. The germline V and J ends were trimmed by 0 bases and 5 bases, with 6 bases remaining between them. Germline V gives CDR1 SGDLS, CDR2 YYNGEE. The DNA of the CDR3 is TGTGCCAGCAGCGTAGGTGGGCACGAGCAGTACTTC. Protein product: CASSVGGHEQYF.

V gene TRBV2 combines with J gene TRBJ2-7; TRBD1 matches 9 bases. The V gene's germline CDR1 is SNHLY and CDR2 FYNNEI. This CDR3 has 12 residues. Unmatched junction bases numbered 3, after V lost 6 bases and J lost 6 bases. DNA for the CDR3: TGTGCCAGCAGGGGGACAGGGTTCGAGCAGTACTTC. It is translated as CASRGTGFEQYF.

The chain carries TRBV11-1 and TRBJ1-2; D is uncertain. The CDR3 length is 15 residues. The V gene's germline CDR1 is SGHAT and CDR2 FQDESV (reference sequence). Between the trimmed V and J ends, which lost 1 base and 3 bases, there was a span of 12 bases. The CDR3 loop reads CASSLDVGEYYGYTF. The CDR3 region has the DNA TGTGCCAGCAGCTTAGATGTGGGAGAGTACTATGGCTACACCTTC.

V and J are TRBV5-4 and TRBJ1-4; 9 bases align to TRBD1. The CDR3 is 15 residues long. Per germline, CDR1 SGHNT and CDR2 YYREEE (reference sequence). Trimming at V came to 3 bases and at J to 8 bases, leaving 8 bases not matched to a gene. Here the CDR3 DNA reads TGTGCCAGCAGCTCCACGGGACAGGGTCGGGAAAAACTGTTTTTT. Translation gives CASSSTGQGREKLFF.

The chain recombines TRBV7-3 with TRBJ1-1; D is uncertain. V was cut by 5 bases and J by 1 base, with 8 bases left in between. Germline V gene data show CDR1 as SGHTA and CDR2 as FQGTGA. The CDR3 contains 13 residues. The CDR3 loop is CASSPTQNTEAFF. DNA of the CDR3: TGTGCCAGCAGCCCAACACAGAACACTGAAGCTTTCTTT. Together with reference TRBV7-3 and TRBJ1-1, the CDR3 gives the full variable domain: GAGVSQTPSNKVTEKGKYVELRCDPISGHTALYWYRQSLGQGPEFLIYFQGTGAADDSGLPNDRFFAVRPEGSVSTLKIQRTERGDSAVYLCASSPTQNTEAFFGQGTRLTVV.

This rearrangement joins TRBV24-1 to TRBJ2-1; perhaps TRBD1 as D (6 bases). CDR3 size: 13 residues. V gave up 9 bases and J gave up 6 bases, with 14 bases separating them. Germline assignment: CDR1 KGHDR and CDR2 SFDVKD. The CDR3 spells CATRSQGINEQFF. CDR3 coding DNA: TGTGCCACCCGATCACAGGGTATCAATGAGCAGTTCTTC.

This chain's CDR3 is CASSQTVNTEAFF. In DNA, the CDR3 is TGTGCCAGCAGTCAGACAGTGAACACTGAAGCTTTCTTT. The rearrangement uses TRBV3-1 (or the pseudogene TRBV3-2) and TRBJ1-1; a possible D gene is TRBD1 (5 bases). V gave up 6 bases and J gave up 0 bases, with 8 bases separating them. Germline CDR1 reads LGHDT; CDR2 reads YNNKEL (reference sequence). This CDR3 region has 13 residues.

This clone was seen a handful of times. The chain carries TRBV28 and TRBJ1-2; D gene ambiguous. The germline V gene encodes CDR1 MDHEN and CDR2 SYDVKM. V was trimmed by 7 bases and J by 2 bases, leaving 5 bases between them. The CDR3 totals 11 residues. The CDR3 region has the DNA TGTGCCAGCAACTTCAACTATGGCTACACCTTC. Translation gives CASNFNYGYTF.

This clone appeared many times. V usage is TRBV28 and J usage is TRBJ1-3; 7 nucleotides align to TRBD1. The length of the CDR3 is 15 residues. With V trimmed by 4 bases and J by 3 bases, 6 bases remained unmatched. The germline V gene has CDR1 MDHEN and CDR2 SYDVKM. The CDR3 DNA is TGTGCCAGCAGTTCCACAGGGGAAGTTGGAAACACCATATATTTT. Amino acid sequence: CASSSTGEVGNTIYF.

The chain employs TRBV5-1 and TRBJ2-7; 15 bases match TRBD2. The V gene end was trimmed by 3 bases and the J gene end by 7 bases; junction bases not matched to a gene: 5. The germline V gene encodes CDR1 SGHRS and CDR2 YFSETQ. This CDR3 is built from 15 residues. The CDR3 here is CASSWGTSGGQEQYF. CDR3 coding DNA: TGCGCCAGCAGCTGGGGGACTAGCGGGGGGCAAGAGCAGTACTTC.

This chain joins TRBV4-2 and TRBJ2-7, with 8 bases identical to TRBD2. Germline CDR1 and CDR2: LGHNA and YNFKEQ. The V and J ends lost 0 bases and 6 bases, in that order; junction bases with no gene match: 10. The CDR3 has 16 amino acids. CDR3 in amino acids: CASSQDTSGVLREQYF. DNA of the CDR3: TGTGCCAGCAGCCAAGATACTAGCGGAGTACTCCGCGAGCAGTACTTC.

The V gene is TRBV7-2, the J gene TRBJ1-5; a possible D gene is TRBD1 (6 bases). CDR3 length: 13 amino acids. V was trimmed by 4 bases and J by 7 bases, leaving 11 bases between them. The germline V gene encodes CDR1 SGHTA and CDR2 FQGNSA. The CDR3 DNA reads as TGTGCCAGCAGCTCCCAGGGGCTCCAGCCCCAGCATTTT. It specifies CASSSQGLQPQHF.

This clone was observed once. This chain joins TRBV5-5 and TRBJ1-5, with 7 bases matching TRBD1. The germline gives CDR1 SGHKS, CDR2 YYEKEE (reference sequence). Germline trimming cut 0 bases from V and 3 bases from J; bases unmatched to any gene: 6. This CDR3 contains 16 residues. For the CDR3, the DNA is TGTGCCAGCAGCTTGGCCTCGGGACAGCTCAATCAGCCCCAGCATTTT. Its translation: CASSLASGQLNQPQHF.

This clone was recorded a few times. The chain joins TRBV5-1 to TRBJ2-1, with TRBD2 matching 8 bases. There are 15 residues in the CDR3. Trimming cost V 4 bases and J 0 bases; bases outside gene matches: 3. Germline loops: CDR1 SGHRS, CDR2 YFSETQ. The CDR3 loop reads CASSGGGSSYNEQFF. The CDR3 DNA follows: TGCGCCAGCAGCGGCGGGGGGAGCTCCTACAATGAGCAGTTCTTC.

The chain couples TRBV7-3 to TRBJ1-1; no firm D call. V was cut by 0 bases and J by 1 base, with 9 bases left in between. CDR3 size: 15 residues. From germline, CDR1 is SGHTA and CDR2 FQGTGA. CDR3 sequence: CASSLTGRPNTEAFF. The CDR3 DNA reads TGTGCCAGCAGCTTAACGGGCAGGCCGAACACTGAAGCTTTCTTT.